The TCR beta chain under discussion was sequenced for a study of blood T cell repertoires in COVID-19 (dated by TCRdb to the early 2020s). Study-level background: Samples from collaborators originated in the United States, Italy and Spain and spanned both the acute and convalescent phases of COVID-19. The material from the prospective study consisted of cDNA or gDNA derived from T cells, B-cell-depleted T cells, or PBMCs. Deeply sampled blood TCRbeta repertoires from subjects exposed to, actively infected with, or recovered from COVID-19 were included in the dataset. The repertoires were made available in a free public database intended to serve as a resource for research on the immune response to SARS-CoV-2. Samples came from the ongoing ImmuneRACE study (first 160 participants) plus 1,254 subjects from 6 global collaborators. Nearly every sample came with metadata listing a de-identified subject ID, COVID-19 status, age in years and sex. Where HLA class I and class II types were available, the types were taken from metadata supplied by the sample provider, not from assay-based typing.

Each collaborating institution followed its own protocols to collect whole blood in K2EDTA tubes. For TCRbeta analysis, collaborators shipped samples in one of three forms: frozen whole blood, isolated PBMCs, or DNA extracted from either of those sample types. The paper's findings and limits, for the study overall: The amount of clinical and demographic metadata varied by source and participant and was provided uncurated.

In the germline V gene (reference sequence), CDR1 corresponds to LGHDT and CDR2 to YNNKEL. From cysteine to phenylalanine, the CDR3 is 12 amino acids long. The only DNA kept is the CDR3, 36 bases in frame from the first base. Cut back by 1 base and 6 bases, the V and J ends lie 7 bases apart. TCRbeta CDR3 regions were amplified from genomic DNA by means of the immunoSEQ Assay, a bias-controlled multiplex PCR. Per the authors' processing: Nucleated cell counts per sample were estimated from amplification of reference gene primers within the assay. Sequence reads were collapsed and filtered to measure the absolute abundance of every unique TCRbeta CDR3 rearrangement. For each sample, productive Simpson clonality was calculated by taking the square root of Simpson's diversity index across productive rearrangements. In TCRdb, the immuneACCESS table is reduced to in-frame sequences with V and J assigned. These tables do not hold every clone; where another copy was compared, an unresolved V gene accounts for under half, and the others remain unexplained. V, J and clone size reflect that table, while D and trimming were determined from the DNA. The sample contains a few hundred thousand clones, about 83% of them found a single time. 12% of the sample belongs to the ten largest clones.

To note about this clone: There is no known antigen for this receptor. No base quality information exists; no much larger clone differs at one position.

This receptor was identified in a man aged 80 or over with acute or convalescent COVID-19. Sequenced: peripheral blood. The chain links TRBV3-1 (or the pseudogene TRBV3-2) with TRBJ2-7; no D gene can be assigned with confidence. The CDR3 region has the sequence CASSQAAGEQYF. The sequenced DNA: TGTGCCAGCAGCCAAGCGGCAGGCGAGCAGTACTTC.